This T cell receptor (beta chain) is drawn from a study of radiation and T cells in renal cell carcinoma. Notes on the study in general: Top 100 clonotypes averaged around 54% in irradiated versus roughly 43% in nephrectomy-only tumors. Compared with controls, irradiated tumors had more, larger dominant CDR3 motifs. Without pretreatment biopsies, baseline tumor clonotype presence was undetermined.

This table comes from immunoSEQ multiplex PCR, and its TCRdb copy is limited to in-frame clones, with some not included. Among under 20,000 clones listed, around 63% were seen once. Treatment indicated: 15 Gy SBRT to primary tumor, nephrectomy 4 weeks later. In its sample, this clone is medium-sized. Its antigen is currently unknown. This receptor was taken from a woman in her sixties or seventies with renal cell carcinoma. Sample: tumor tissue, taken from a patient whose treatment included radiotherapy and nephrectomy.

The CDR3 bases are TGTGCCAGCAGTTACTCAGGGTTTGGGAACACTGAAGCTTTCTTT. Amino acid sequence: CASSYSGFGNTEAFF. The chain uses TRBV6-6 and TRBJ1-1; D ambiguous. The CDR3 totals 15 residues. Between the trimmed V and J ends, which lost 0 bases and 1 base, there was a span of 9 bases. CDR1 MNHNY and CDR2 SVGAGI come from the germline V gene (reference sequence).